The T cell receptor (beta chain) under discussion was sequenced for a study of blood T cell repertoires in COVID-19. The CDR3 is 18 residues long. V lost 3 bases, J lost 0 bases, and 17 bases lay in between. Germline loops: CDR1 KGHDR, CDR2 SFDVKD. This clone was detected once. Libraries were prepared by immunoSEQ multiplex PCR; TCRdb keeps only in-frame clonotypes and omits some of them. The sample consists of 70,000 to 95,000 clones, about 93% of them appearing once. The gene calls are TRBV24-1 and TRBJ2-4; D is possibly TRBD1 (6 bases). Sequencing was carried out using peripheral blood. This sequence originates from a woman aged 45 to 65 in a cohort sampled during active COVID-19. CDR3 region: CATSDTTPTGGAKNIQYF. The CDR3 nucleotides are TGTGCCACCAGTGATACAACCCCGACAGGTGGAGCCAAAAACATTCAGTACTTC.